The rows below give T cell receptor beta chains drawn from one sample of a study of blood T cell repertoires in COVID-19. Only in-frame clones appear in the TCRdb table, and some are missing; sequencing was by immunoSEQ multiplex PCR. The data contain 250,000 to 350,000 clones, around 85% of them seen just once; the ten biggest clones take up about 2.5%. The sequencing sample was made of PBMCs or T cells enriched from blood (not recorded which). These receptors were obtained from a woman between 50 and 59 years old who had recovered from COVID-19. The CDR3 runs from the conserved cysteine through the conserved F or W. D genes are given only for firm matches. The listing skips clone size in some rows; elsewhere it reads once, few, many or a size class.

v_call: TRBV27
clone_size: NA
j_call: TRBJ2-7
d_call: TRBD1
cdr3_nt: TGTGCCAGCAGTTTCCTCGGACAGGGCTCCTACGAGCAGTACTTC
cdr3_aa: CASSFLGQGSYEQYF

v_call: TRBV7-9
clone_size: NA
j_call: TRBJ1-6
d_call: NA
cdr3_nt: TGTGCCAGCAGCTTAGACTCAAATTCACCCCTCCACTTT
cdr3_aa: CASSLDSNSPLHF

v_call: TRBV27
clone_size: NA
j_call: TRBJ1-4
d_call: TRBD1
cdr3_nt: TGTGCCAGCAGTTTGACAGGGGTGTCCATGGGTGAAAAACTGTTTTTT
cdr3_aa: CASSLTGVSMGEKLFF

v_call: TRBV5-1
clone_size: NA
j_call: TRBJ1-2
d_call: NA
cdr3_nt: TGCGCCAGCAGCTTGGGAGGGCCGGGGGATGGCTACACCTTC
cdr3_aa: CASSLGGPGDGYTF

v_call: TRBV18
clone_size: NA
j_call: TRBJ2-7
d_call: TRBD1
cdr3_nt: TGTGCCAGCTCACCACCGGGACAGGGTCGGTACGAGCAGTACTTC
cdr3_aa: CASSPPGQGRYEQYF

v_call: TRBV7-6
clone_size: NA
j_call: TRBJ2-7
d_call: TRBD2
cdr3_nt: TGTGCCAGCAGCTTAGTGGGGACTAGCGGGACGCACGAGCAGTACTTC
cdr3_aa: CASSLVGTSGTHEQYF

v_call: TRBV4-3
clone_size: NA
j_call: TRBJ2-1
d_call: TRBD2
cdr3_nt: TGCGCCAGCAGCCAGGACCCTAGCGGGAGGACATACAATGAGCAGTTCTTC
cdr3_aa: CASSQDPSGRTYNEQFF

v_call: TRBV9
clone_size: NA
j_call: TRBJ2-2
d_call: TRBD2
cdr3_nt: TGTGCCAGCAGCACCCGGTTGGCGGGAGGGCCGACCGGGGAGCTGTTTTTT
cdr3_aa: CASSTRLAGGPTGELFF

v_call: TRBV10-3
clone_size: NA
j_call: TRBJ2-5
d_call: NA
cdr3_nt: TGTGCCATCAGTGAGGGGAGGGGGAAATTAGAGACCCAGTACTTC
cdr3_aa: CAISEGRGKLETQYF

v_call: TRBV12-5
clone_size: NA
j_call: TRBJ2-7
d_call: TRBD2
cdr3_nt: TGTGCTAGTGGTTTGGTCGGAGATCCTAGCGGGAGACTCTACGAGCAGTACTTC
cdr3_aa: CASGLVGDPSGRLYEQYF

v_call: TRBV7-9
clone_size: NA
j_call: TRBJ2-5
d_call: NA
cdr3_nt: TGTGCCAGCAGCCATTTGTGGGAGCAAGAGACCCAGTACTTC
cdr3_aa: CASSHLWEQETQYF

v_call: TRBV5-1
clone_size: NA
j_call: TRBJ2-5
d_call: TRBD2
cdr3_nt: TGCGCCAGCAGCTTGGTGGTGGGGGGGTCCGAGACCCAGTACTTC
cdr3_aa: CASSLVVGGSETQYF

v_call: TRBV6-1
clone_size: NA
j_call: TRBJ1-4
d_call: NA
cdr3_nt: TGTGCCAGCAGTGAAGCACACGGCTCTTTTAGCGAAAAACTGTTTTTT
cdr3_aa: CASSEAHGSFSEKLFF

v_call: TRBV11-2
clone_size: few
j_call: TRBJ1-4
d_call: NA
cdr3_nt: TGTGCCAGCAGCTCCCTGGGGGGGGATAATGAAAAACTGTTTTTT
cdr3_aa: CASSSLGGDNEKLFF

v_call: TRBV29-1
clone_size: few
j_call: TRBJ1-1
d_call: NA
cdr3_nt: TGCAGCGTTAGGGCAGGGTTCACTGAAGCTTTCTTT
cdr3_aa: CSVRAGFTEAFF

v_call: TRBV4-1
clone_size: NA
j_call: TRBJ1-2
d_call: NA
cdr3_nt: TGCGCCAGCAGCCAAGAGGGCAGAGACTATGGCTACACCTTC
cdr3_aa: CASSQEGRDYGYTF

v_call: TRBV18
clone_size: NA
j_call: TRBJ2-2
d_call: NA
cdr3_nt: TGTGCCAGAGGGGGCGGGGAGCTGTTTTTT
cdr3_aa: CARGGGELFF

v_call: TRBV7-2
clone_size: once
j_call: TRBJ1-2
d_call: NA
cdr3_nt: TGTGCCAGCAGCTTAGACATTCAGAGGGCCTATGGCTACACCTTC
cdr3_aa: CASSLDIQRAYGYTF

v_call: TRBV7-9
clone_size: once
j_call: TRBJ2-2
d_call: TRBD1
cdr3_nt: TGTGCCAGCAGCTGGACAGGGAGTATGACCGGGGAGCTGTTTTTT
cdr3_aa: CASSWTGSMTGELFF

v_call: TRBV7-9
clone_size: NA
j_call: TRBJ1-5
d_call: NA
cdr3_nt: TGTGCCAGCAGCTTAGGGGCAGGGAAACAGCCCCAGCATTTT
cdr3_aa: CASSLGAGKQPQHF

v_call: TRBV28
clone_size: NA
j_call: TRBJ1-1
d_call: NA
cdr3_nt: TGTGCCAGCAGGAACACAGTCCACACTGAAGCTTTCTTT
cdr3_aa: CASRNTVHTEAFF

v_call: TRBV7-9
clone_size: NA
j_call: TRBJ2-3
d_call: TRBD2
cdr3_nt: TGTGCCAGCAGCTTAGTAGGGCTAGCGGGAGCAGATACGCAGTATTTT
cdr3_aa: CASSLVGLAGADTQYF

v_call: TRBV4-1
clone_size: many
j_call: TRBJ2-1
d_call: TRBD2
cdr3_nt: TGCGCCAGCAGCCACAGCGGGAGGGTTTCTAACAATGAGCAGTTCTTC
cdr3_aa: CASSHSGRVSNNEQFF

v_call: TRBV5-1
clone_size: NA
j_call: TRBJ1-2
d_call: TRBD1
cdr3_nt: TGCGCCAGCAGCCAGACAGGGAACTATGGCTACACCTTC
cdr3_aa: CASSQTGNYGYTF

v_call: TRBV6-6
clone_size: NA
j_call: TRBJ2-7
d_call: NA
cdr3_nt: TGTGCCAGCAGTACCCGGGGAGCTCTCGAGCAGTACTTC
cdr3_aa: CASSTRGALEQYF

v_call: TRBV23-1
clone_size: NA
j_call: TRBJ1-6
d_call: NA
cdr3_nt: TGCGCCAGCAACCGAAGATCGGGAATCCCGAGGCACTCCTATAATTCACCCCTCCACTTT
cdr3_aa: CASNRRSGIPRHSYNSPLHF

v_call: TRBV19
clone_size: NA
j_call: TRBJ1-6
d_call: NA
cdr3_nt: TGTGCCAGTAGTATAGAGGGCAGTCGGAATTCACCCCTCCACTTT
cdr3_aa: CASSIEGSRNSPLHF

v_call: TRBV20-1
clone_size: NA
j_call: TRBJ2-1
d_call: NA
cdr3_nt: TGCAGTGCAGTGGCCCATGAGCAGTTCTTC
cdr3_aa: CSAVAHEQFF

v_call: TRBV7-2
clone_size: NA
j_call: TRBJ2-7
d_call: TRBD2
cdr3_nt: TGTGCCAGCAGCCTCTGGGCGGGAGGGCCCTCAGGGAAGTCCTACGAGCAGTACTTC
cdr3_aa: CASSLWAGGPSGKSYEQYF

v_call: TRBV13
clone_size: NA
j_call: TRBJ1-2
d_call: NA
cdr3_nt: TGTGCCAGCAGCTTAGGAACCCTTGGGACTCGCTATGGCTACACCTTC
cdr3_aa: CASSLGTLGTRYGYTF

v_call: TRBV11-2
clone_size: NA
j_call: TRBJ2-3
d_call: TRBD2
cdr3_nt: TGTGCCAGCAGCACATTAAGTGGGGGGGTCAGAGATACGCAGTATTTT
cdr3_aa: CASSTLSGGVRDTQYF

v_call: TRBV4-1
clone_size: few
j_call: TRBJ1-1
d_call: NA
cdr3_nt: TGCGCCAGCAGAAATCGTGCGGAGAACACTGAAGCTTTCTTT
cdr3_aa: CASRNRAENTEAFF

v_call: TRBV7-9
clone_size: NA
j_call: TRBJ1-4
d_call: NA
cdr3_nt: TGTGCCAGCAGCTTAAGGGGCGCCGGCGGAAATGAAAAACTGTTTTTT
cdr3_aa: CASSLRGAGGNEKLFF

v_call: TRBV9
clone_size: NA
j_call: TRBJ1-6
d_call: NA
cdr3_nt: TGTGCCAGCAGCGTATCAGGGGCGGATTCACCCCTCCACTTT
cdr3_aa: CASSVSGADSPLHF

v_call: TRBV2
clone_size: NA
j_call: TRBJ1-2
d_call: TRBD1
cdr3_nt: TGTGCCAGCACCCTGAGACAGGGGATAGACGGCTACACCTTC
cdr3_aa: CASTLRQGIDGYTF

v_call: TRBV29-1
clone_size: NA
j_call: TRBJ2-6
d_call: TRBD1
cdr3_nt: TGCAGCGTGGCCGGGACAGGGGACTCTGGGGCCAACGTCCTGACTTTC
cdr3_aa: CSVAGTGDSGANVLTF

v_call: TRBV9
clone_size: few
j_call: TRBJ1-1
d_call: TRBD1
cdr3_nt: TGTGCCAGCAGCGCTGGGACAGGGGGCCTCTCTGAAGCTTTCTTT
cdr3_aa: CASSAGTGGLSEAFF

v_call: TRBV19
clone_size: NA
j_call: TRBJ2-7
d_call: NA
cdr3_nt: TGTGCCAGTAGTATTTCACGCGATCGCGAGCAGTACTTC
cdr3_aa: CASSISRDREQYF

v_call: TRBV19
clone_size: NA
j_call: TRBJ2-7
d_call: TRBD1
cdr3_nt: TGTGCCAGTAGCATGACAGGGTCGACCTACGAGCAGTACTTC
cdr3_aa: CASSMTGSTYEQYF

v_call: TRBV28
clone_size: NA
j_call: TRBJ1-4
d_call: TRBD1
cdr3_nt: TGTGCCAGCAGCGGGGGTGACAGGGCGGGGACTGAAAAACTGTTTTTT
cdr3_aa: CASSGGDRAGTEKLFF

v_call: TRBV6-2/TRBV6-3
clone_size: once
j_call: TRBJ2-3
d_call: NA
cdr3_nt: TGTGCCAGCAGTTACCTCCTCCTCACAGATACGCAGTATTTT
cdr3_aa: CASSYLLLTDTQYF

v_call: TRBV7-9
clone_size: NA
j_call: TRBJ1-3
d_call: TRBD1
cdr3_nt: TGTGCCAGCAGCTGGACAGGGCTATTTGGAAACACCATATATTTT
cdr3_aa: CASSWTGLFGNTIYF

v_call: TRBV15
clone_size: NA
j_call: TRBJ2-1
d_call: TRBD1
cdr3_nt: TGTGCCACCAGCAGAGACCACGGGACAGGTTACAATGAGCAGTTCTTC
cdr3_aa: CATSRDHGTGYNEQFF

v_call: TRBV11-2
clone_size: NA
j_call: TRBJ2-3
d_call: TRBD2
cdr3_nt: TGTGCCAGCAGCCCTCTCGGGTCTAGCGGATATACGCAGTATTTT
cdr3_aa: CASSPLGSSGYTQYF

v_call: TRBV7-9
clone_size: few
j_call: TRBJ1-6
d_call: TRBD1
cdr3_nt: TGTGCCAGCAGCTTACAGGGACAGAAGAATTCGCCCCTCCACTTT
cdr3_aa: CASSLQGQKNSPLHF

v_call: TRBV7-9
clone_size: few
j_call: TRBJ2-2
d_call: TRBD2
cdr3_nt: TGTGCCAGCAGCTCCTCATCGGCACTAGCGGGTTCCGGGGAGCTGTTTTTT
cdr3_aa: CASSSSSALAGSGELFF

v_call: TRBV19
clone_size: NA
j_call: TRBJ2-5
d_call: NA
cdr3_nt: TGTGCCAGTAGTACAGGGCTCCGAGAGACCCAGTACTTC
cdr3_aa: CASSTGLRETQYF

v_call: TRBV5-6
clone_size: NA
j_call: TRBJ1-3
d_call: TRBD1
cdr3_nt: TGTGCCAGCAGCAGACAGGGGGCAAGTCTGGGAAACACCATATATTTT
cdr3_aa: CASSRQGASLGNTIYF

v_call: TRBV7-2
clone_size: NA
j_call: TRBJ1-6
d_call: TRBD1
cdr3_nt: TGTGCCAGCAGCTTAGATGGGACAGGGAATTCACCCCTCCACTTT
cdr3_aa: CASSLDGTGNSPLHF

v_call: TRBV4-1
clone_size: NA
j_call: TRBJ1-3
d_call: TRBD1
cdr3_nt: TGCGCCAGCAGCCAAGGGGACAGCCGCTCTGGAAACACCATATATTTT
cdr3_aa: CASSQGDSRSGNTIYF

v_call: TRBV2
clone_size: NA
j_call: TRBJ1-5
d_call: TRBD1
cdr3_nt: TGTGCCAGCGGTTTACAGGGGAGTCAGCCCCAGCATTTT
cdr3_aa: CASGLQGSQPQHF

v_call: TRBV3-1/TRBV3-2
clone_size: once
j_call: TRBJ2-7
d_call: TRBD2
cdr3_nt: TGTGCCAGCAGCCAAGAGCGGGAGCGAATCTACGAGCAGTACTTC
cdr3_aa: CASSQERERIYEQYF

v_call: TRBV4-1
clone_size: few
j_call: TRBJ1-1
d_call: TRBD1
cdr3_nt: TGCGCCAGCAGACCGGACAGGGGCGTTGAAGCTTTCTTT
cdr3_aa: CASRPDRGVEAFF

v_call: TRBV2
clone_size: NA
j_call: TRBJ1-1
d_call: TRBD1
cdr3_nt: TGTGCCAGCAACCCGACAGGGACCCTGAACACTGAAGCTTTCTTT
cdr3_aa: CASNPTGTLNTEAFF

v_call: TRBV28
clone_size: NA
j_call: TRBJ2-7
d_call: TRBD1
cdr3_nt: TGTGCCAGCAGTTTAACAGGACAGGTCTACGAGCAGTACTTC
cdr3_aa: CASSLTGQVYEQYF

v_call: TRBV4-1
clone_size: NA
j_call: TRBJ2-7
d_call: TRBD1
cdr3_nt: TGCGCCAGCAGCCAAGCGGACAGGGGCGTCGAGCAGTACTTC
cdr3_aa: CASSQADRGVEQYF

v_call: TRBV4-1
clone_size: NA
j_call: TRBJ2-5
d_call: TRBD1
cdr3_nt: TGCGCCAGCAGCCAAACCCGGGACAGGGGTTTTACCCAGTACTTC
cdr3_aa: CASSQTRDRGFTQYF

v_call: TRBV9
clone_size: few
j_call: TRBJ1-3
d_call: NA
cdr3_nt: TGTGCCAGCAGCGAAACTACGGGAGGAAACACCATATATTTT
cdr3_aa: CASSETTGGNTIYF

v_call: TRBV5-1
clone_size: few
j_call: TRBJ1-3
d_call: TRBD1
cdr3_nt: TGCGCCAGCAGCTTGGACCCAGGGGGTGGAAACACCATATATTTT
cdr3_aa: CASSLDPGGGNTIYF

v_call: TRBV19
clone_size: NA
j_call: TRBJ2-7
d_call: NA
cdr3_nt: TGTGCCAGTAGTGTAGCGGTACCCTACGAGCAGTACTTC
cdr3_aa: CASSVAVPYEQYF